This TCR beta chain was identified during a study of shared clonotypes between healthy human individuals. Selected positively for CCR7 and CD45RO-negative, naive CD8 cells excluded terminally differentiated effector memory CD45RA+ cells. TCRdb's table, derived via immunoSEQ multiplex PCR, lists solely in-frame clones and lacks some. Of about 2.1 million clones in the sample, about 93% were seen once. Looked up from germline, CDR1 is SGHDT and CDR2 is YYEEEE. This CDR3 contains 14 residues. V was shortened by 4 bases and J by 2 bases, with 12 bases between the two germline ends. Comments on this clone: The antigen is unknown.

Study-wide results and caveats: Donors were few, which limited the genetic and exposure-history diversity represented. Despite large depth, rarefaction showed incomplete sorted-subset sequencing.

The clonotype originates from a man aged 18 to 29 in good health. Some clones in this sample may be carry-over from other donors' samples. The gene calls are TRBV5-6 and TRBJ1-2, with TRBD1 as a possible D gene (6 bases). Sequencing input: naive CD8+ T cells from PBMCs. The CDR3, as DNA: TGTGCCAGCAGCCGCCTAACAGGGAACTATGGCTACACCTTC. Translated, it gives CASSRLTGNYGYTF.